The 24 T cell receptor beta chains in this list originate from one sample, sequenced in a study of blood T cell repertoires in COVID-19 (dated by TCRdb to the early 2020s). The library was built by means of the immunoSEQ multiplex PCR assay. What TCRdb holds here is the immuneACCESS table cut down to in-frame rearrangements. Part of the clones is not present; checked against another copy, under half of the missing clones reflect an unresolved V gene, and the others are unexplained. The sample has 150,000 to 200,000 clones on record, roughly 84% of them singletons. The ten largest clones add up to roughly 5% of the sample. The source material was PBMCs or T cells enriched from blood (not recorded which). These receptor sequences come from an older man who had been exposed to COVID-19.

The chain links TRBV6-6 to TRBJ1-2; D is perhaps TRBD1 (6 bases). The CDR3 extends over 13 amino acids. V shed 5 bases and J shed 0 bases, with 7 bases lying between them. Germline CDR1 reads MNHNY; CDR2 reads SVGAGI (reference sequence). This chain's CDR3 is CASSRTANYGYTF. In nucleotides, the CDR3 is TGTGCCAGCAGTAGGACAGCTAACTATGGCTACACCTTC.

This chain connects TRBV28 to TRBJ1-5; D uncertain. Between the trimmed V and J ends, which lost 7 bases and 7 bases, there was a span of 11 bases. The CDR3 spans 12 residues. The V gene's germline CDR1 is MDHEN and CDR2 SYDVKM. The CDR3 DNA is TGTGCCAGCAAAGGCACCGGGCAGCCCCAGCATTTT. Translation gives CASKGTGQPQHF.

The V and J genes are TRBV28 and TRBJ2-7; 8 bases are a match to TRBD1. The CDR3 length is 14 residues. The germline V gene encodes CDR1 MDHEN and CDR2 SYDVKM. Trimming removed 6 bases from V and 2 bases from J; junction bases left unmatched: 6. The CDR3 sequence: CASRRTGSPYEQYF. CDR3 coding DNA: TGTGCCAGCAGGCGGACAGGGAGCCCCTACGAGCAGTACTTC.

The chain has TRBV27 and TRBJ2-7; a weak D match, TRBD1 (6 bases). Looked up from germline, CDR1 is MNHEY and CDR2 is SMNVEV (reference sequence). The CDR3 totals 15 residues. Trimming left V 2 bases short and J 2 bases short, with 13 bases between. The CDR3 DNA is TGTGCCAGCAGTTTAGCCGGGACATTCCCCTACGAGCAGTACTTC. Translated, it gives CASSLAGTFPYEQYF.

This chain connects TRBV6-6 to TRBJ1-2; 10 bases agree with TRBD1. The junction had 15 bases not matched to a gene; V was cut back by 5 bases and J by 6 bases. This CDR3 is built from 17 residues. CDR1 is MNHNY and CDR2 is SVGAGI in the germline V gene (reference sequence). DNA of the CDR3: TGTGCCAGCAGTCCCTGGACAGGGGGACCCGTCGGAAATGGCTACACCTTC. Translation gives CASSPWTGGPVGNGYTF.

V is TRBV5-4 and J is TRBJ2-6, with 7 bases lining up with TRBD1. This CDR3 is built from 16 residues. V lost 4 bases to trimming and J lost 0 bases; unmatched junction nucleotides: 4. Germline V CDR1 and CDR2: SGHNT, YYREEE (reference sequence). The chain's CDR3 is CASSPGQRSGANVLTF. The CDR3 nucleotides read TGTGCCAGCAGCCCGGGACAGCGCTCTGGGGCCAACGTCCTGACTTTC.

V and J are TRBV3-1 (or the pseudogene TRBV3-2) and TRBJ1-4; D ambiguous. Between the trimmed V and J ends, which lost 0 bases and 4 bases, there was a span of 9 bases. The germline gives CDR1 LGHDT, CDR2 YNNKEL (reference sequence). The CDR3 spans 15 residues. The CDR3 nucleotides read TGTGCCAGCAGCCAAGATCCGACGGGTAATGAAAAACTGTTTTTT. Translated: CASSQDPTGNEKLFF.

V and J are TRBV5-1 and TRBJ1-2; 8 bases are shared with TRBD1. This CDR3 is 13 amino acids long. Trimming at V came to 5 bases and at J to 6 bases, leaving 6 bases not matched to a gene. Germline V gene data show CDR1 as SGHRS and CDR2 as YFSETQ. The CDR3 spells CASSPTGGHGYTF. In DNA form, the CDR3 reads TGCGCCAGCAGTCCCACAGGGGGTCATGGCTACACCTTC.

The chain uses TRBV30 and TRBJ1-3; maybe TRBD1 (5 bases). The germline V gene encodes CDR1 GTSNPN and CDR2 SVGIG (reference sequence). The CDR3 consists of 16 residues. V lost 5 bases and J 1 base, leaving 18 bases between the germline ends. Here the CDR3 reads CAWYDRGRQSGNTIYF. In DNA, the CDR3 is TGTGCCTGGTACGACAGAGGCCGTCAATCTGGAAACACCATATATTTT.

The chain recombines TRBV19 with TRBJ2-5; TRBD2 matches at 9 bases. The V gene's germline CDR1 is LNHDA and CDR2 SQIVND (reference sequence). The CDR3 sequence is 17 residues long. Unmatched junction bases numbered 8, after V lost 1 base and J lost 2 bases. CDR3 in DNA: TGTGCCAGTAGTATAGCCGGCGAGGCGGGGGGGCAAGAGACCCAGTACTTC. Translating it yields CASSIAGEAGGQETQYF.

Here the CDR3 DNA reads TGTGCCAGCAGCCCTCTGGCAGGGGCTGGAAACACCATATATTTT. Its translation is CASSPLAGAGNTIYF. The V call is TRBV2, the J call TRBJ1-3, with a weak D call TRBD1 (6 bases). V lost 6 bases and J lost 2, with 14 bases in between. The CDR3 has 15 residues. Per germline, CDR1 SNHLY and CDR2 FYNNEI.

The chain joins TRBV15 to TRBJ2-7; D remains ambiguous. Germline V gene lookup returns CDR1 LNHNV and CDR2 YYDKDF (reference sequence). CDR3 length equals 14 residues. V was clipped by 0 bases and J by 7 bases, with 13 bases between them. CDR3 protein: CATSRESLTREQYF. CDR3 DNA: TGTGCCACCAGCAGAGAAAGTCTAACGAGGGAGCAGTACTTC.

V usage is TRBV5-1 and J usage is TRBJ1-5, with TRBD1 matching 8 bases. Germline V gene lookup returns CDR1 SGHRS and CDR2 YFSETQ. The trim removed 4 bases at V and 3 bases at J, leaving 6 bases unmatched. The length of the CDR3 is 15 residues. The CDR3 spells CASSPGTGINQPQHF. Written as DNA, the CDR3 is TGCGCCAGCAGCCCCGGGACAGGAATCAATCAGCCCCAGCATTTT.

The chain joins TRBV4-3 to TRBJ1-2; tentatively, D is TRBD1 (5 bases). Trimming removed 3 bases from V and 2 bases from J, with 13 bases in between. The CDR3 has 15 amino acids. Germline CDR1 and CDR2: LGHNA and YSLEER. The CDR3 DNA reads as TGCGCCAGCAGCCACTACCAGGGTTCAAACTATGGCTACACCTTC. As protein: CASSHYQGSNYGYTF.

This clone was observed a single time. The gene calls are TRBV6-2 or TRBV6-3 and TRBJ2-7; D may be TRBD2 (7 bases). V was trimmed by 0 bases and J by 0 bases, leaving 12 bases between them. The CDR3 length is 16 residues. Germline loops: CDR1 MNHEY, CDR2 SVGEGT. In DNA form, the CDR3 reads TGTGCCAGCAGTTACTCGGGCGGGGGCCTCTCCTACGAGCAGTACTTC. Residues: CASSYSGGGLSYEQYF.

The chain is built from TRBV9 and TRBJ1-1; possible D gene TRBD1, 5 bases. From germline, CDR1 is SGDLS and CDR2 YYNGEE. This CDR3 is 13 amino acids long. V shed 3 bases and J shed 4 bases, with 10 bases lying between them. This chain's CDR3 is CASSAWGGTEAFF. CDR3 coding DNA: TGTGCCAGCAGCGCCTGGGGGGGCACTGAAGCTTTCTTT.

The chain is built from TRBV3-1 (or the pseudogene TRBV3-2) and TRBJ1-2, with 7 bases lining up with TRBD1. The ends lost 2 bases at V and 6 bases at J; junction bases unmatched: 15. Germline V gene lookup returns CDR1 LGHDT and CDR2 YNNKEL (reference sequence). The CDR3 has 17 amino acids. The CDR3 is CASSQPERLDRADGYTF. The CDR3 DNA sequence: TGTGCCAGCAGCCAACCCGAAAGACTCGACAGGGCCGATGGCTACACCTTC.

The chain uses TRBV3-1 (or the pseudogene TRBV3-2) and TRBJ2-1; TRBD2 might be the D (6 bases). The CDR3 is 14 residues long. The V end was cut by 0 bases, the J end by 10 bases, with 13 bases between. In germline, CDR1 is LGHDT, CDR2 YNNKEL (reference sequence). DNA of the CDR3: TGTGCCAGCAGCCAAGATCGGGGGAGGACGGAGCAGTTCTTC. As protein: CASSQDRGRTEQFF.

The table lists this clone with a count of one. The gene calls are TRBV6-5 and TRBJ1-2, with 8 positions matching TRBD1. V lost 3 bases and J lost 6; bases outside the gene matches: 12. Germline V lookup: CDR1 MNHEY, CDR2 SVGAGI. The CDR3 is made up of 16 amino acids. CDR3 amino acids: CASSYSGQGVVDGYTF. The CDR3 DNA reads as TGTGCCAGCAGTTATTCCGGACAGGGCGTGGTGGATGGCTACACCTTC.

The chain couples TRBV27 to TRBJ1-1; 7 nucleotides align to TRBD1. The ends lost 6 bases at V and 5 bases at J; junction bases unmatched: 9. The CDR3 contains 14 residues. Germline assignment: CDR1 MNHEY and CDR2 SMNVEV (reference sequence). The CDR3 DNA reads as TGTGCCAGCAGGTTGACAGGGTTCGGAACTGAAGCTTTCTTT. It encodes CASRLTGFGTEAFF.

The gene calls are TRBV3-1 (or the pseudogene TRBV3-2) and TRBJ2-7; D remains unclear. Germline-derived CDR1 and CDR2 are LGHDT and YNNKEL (reference sequence). The CDR3 is made up of 11 amino acids. V was pared by 6 bases and J by 3 bases, with 6 bases between. The CDR3 region has the DNA TGTGCCAGCAGGAACAACTACGAGCAGTACTTC. It is translated as CASRNNYEQYF.

In regard to this clone: This specimen includes other DNA sequences encoding the same CDR3. This chain joins TRBV29-1 and TRBJ1-1, with TRBD1 matching 10 bases. This CDR3 is 12 amino acids long. Germline CDR1 and CDR2: SQVTM and ANQGSEA. The J segment lost 1 base and the V segment lost 7 bases, leaving 0 bases of the junction unmatched. The CDR3, as DNA: TGCAGCGGGGACAGGGGGAACACTGAAGCTTTCTTT. Translating it yields CSGDRGNTEAFF.

The CDR3 loop reads CASGGSGGPNTDTQYF. The CDR3 DNA follows: TGTGCCAGCGGGGGTAGCGGGGGCCCCAACACAGATACGCAGTATTTT. The rearrangement links TRBV13 to TRBJ2-3; 9 bases line up with TRBD2. The CDR3 has 16 amino acids. V dropped 8 bases and J dropped 2; count of bases not matched to a gene: 11. In germline, CDR1 is PRHDT, CDR2 FYEKMQ (reference sequence).

V is TRBV5-5 and J is TRBJ1-2; 9 bases line up with TRBD1. This CDR3 is 14 amino acids long. J gave up 7 bases and V 5 bases, and 9 bases lay outside the gene matches. The germline V gene has CDR1 SGHKS and CDR2 YYEKEE (reference sequence). The CDR3 DNA follows: TGTGCCAGCAGTCTACCGGGACAGGGCCCTGGCTACACCTTC. Its translation is CASSLPGQGPGYTF.